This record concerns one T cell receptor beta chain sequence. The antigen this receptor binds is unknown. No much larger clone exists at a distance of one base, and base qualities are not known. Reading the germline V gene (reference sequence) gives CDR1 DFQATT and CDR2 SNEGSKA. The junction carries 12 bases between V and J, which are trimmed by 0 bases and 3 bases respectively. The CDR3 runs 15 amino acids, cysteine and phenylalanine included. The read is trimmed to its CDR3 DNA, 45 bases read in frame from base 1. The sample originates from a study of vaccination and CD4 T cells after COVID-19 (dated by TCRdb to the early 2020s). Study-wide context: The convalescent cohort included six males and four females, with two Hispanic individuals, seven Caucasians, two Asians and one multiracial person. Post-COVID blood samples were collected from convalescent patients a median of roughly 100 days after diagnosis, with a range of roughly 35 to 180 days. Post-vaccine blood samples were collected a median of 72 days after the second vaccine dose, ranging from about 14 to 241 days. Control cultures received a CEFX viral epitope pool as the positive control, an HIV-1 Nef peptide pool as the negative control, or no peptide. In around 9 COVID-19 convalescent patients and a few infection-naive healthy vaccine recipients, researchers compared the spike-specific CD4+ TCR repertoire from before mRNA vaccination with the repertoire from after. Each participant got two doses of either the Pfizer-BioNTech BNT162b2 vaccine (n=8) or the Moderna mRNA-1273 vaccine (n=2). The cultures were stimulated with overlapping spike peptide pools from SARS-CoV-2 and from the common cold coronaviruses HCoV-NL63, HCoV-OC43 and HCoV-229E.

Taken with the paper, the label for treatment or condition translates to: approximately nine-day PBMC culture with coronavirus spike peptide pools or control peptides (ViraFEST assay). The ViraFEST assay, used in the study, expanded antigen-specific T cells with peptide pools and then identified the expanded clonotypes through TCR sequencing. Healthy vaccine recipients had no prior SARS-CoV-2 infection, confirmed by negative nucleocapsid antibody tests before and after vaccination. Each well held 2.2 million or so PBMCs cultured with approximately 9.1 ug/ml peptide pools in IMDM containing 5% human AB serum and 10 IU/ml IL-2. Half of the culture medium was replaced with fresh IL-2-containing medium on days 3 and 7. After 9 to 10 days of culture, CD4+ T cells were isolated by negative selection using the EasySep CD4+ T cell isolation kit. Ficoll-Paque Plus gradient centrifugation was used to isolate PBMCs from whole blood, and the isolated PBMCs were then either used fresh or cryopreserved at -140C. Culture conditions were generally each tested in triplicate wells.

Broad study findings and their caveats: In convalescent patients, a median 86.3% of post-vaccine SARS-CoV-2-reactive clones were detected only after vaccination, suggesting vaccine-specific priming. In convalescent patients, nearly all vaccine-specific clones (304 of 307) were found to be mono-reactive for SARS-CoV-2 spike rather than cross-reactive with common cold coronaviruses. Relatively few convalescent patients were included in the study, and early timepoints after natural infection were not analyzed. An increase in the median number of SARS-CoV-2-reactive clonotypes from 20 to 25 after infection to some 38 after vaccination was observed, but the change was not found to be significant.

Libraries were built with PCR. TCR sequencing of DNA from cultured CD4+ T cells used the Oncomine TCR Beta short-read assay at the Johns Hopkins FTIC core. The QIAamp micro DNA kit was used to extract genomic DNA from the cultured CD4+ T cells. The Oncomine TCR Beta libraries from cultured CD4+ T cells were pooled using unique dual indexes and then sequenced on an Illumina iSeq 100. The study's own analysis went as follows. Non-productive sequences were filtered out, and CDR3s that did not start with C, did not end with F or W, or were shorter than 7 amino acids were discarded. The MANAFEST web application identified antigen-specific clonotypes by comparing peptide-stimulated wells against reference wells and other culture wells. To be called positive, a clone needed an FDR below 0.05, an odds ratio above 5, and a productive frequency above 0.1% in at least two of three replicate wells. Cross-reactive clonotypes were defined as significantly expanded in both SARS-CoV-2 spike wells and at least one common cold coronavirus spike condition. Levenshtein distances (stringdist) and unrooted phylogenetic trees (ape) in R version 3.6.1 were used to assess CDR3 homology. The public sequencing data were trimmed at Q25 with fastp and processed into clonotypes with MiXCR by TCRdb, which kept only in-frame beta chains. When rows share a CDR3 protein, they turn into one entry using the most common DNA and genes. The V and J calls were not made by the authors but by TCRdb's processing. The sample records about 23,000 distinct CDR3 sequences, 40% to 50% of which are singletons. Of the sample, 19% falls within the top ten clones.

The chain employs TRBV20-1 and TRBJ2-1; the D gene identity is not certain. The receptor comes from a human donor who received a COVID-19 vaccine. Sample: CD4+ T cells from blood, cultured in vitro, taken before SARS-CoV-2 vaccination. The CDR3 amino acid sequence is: CSARDQQRGYNEQFF. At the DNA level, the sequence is TGCAGTGCTAGAGATCAGCAGCGTGGCTACAATGAGCAGTTCTTC.